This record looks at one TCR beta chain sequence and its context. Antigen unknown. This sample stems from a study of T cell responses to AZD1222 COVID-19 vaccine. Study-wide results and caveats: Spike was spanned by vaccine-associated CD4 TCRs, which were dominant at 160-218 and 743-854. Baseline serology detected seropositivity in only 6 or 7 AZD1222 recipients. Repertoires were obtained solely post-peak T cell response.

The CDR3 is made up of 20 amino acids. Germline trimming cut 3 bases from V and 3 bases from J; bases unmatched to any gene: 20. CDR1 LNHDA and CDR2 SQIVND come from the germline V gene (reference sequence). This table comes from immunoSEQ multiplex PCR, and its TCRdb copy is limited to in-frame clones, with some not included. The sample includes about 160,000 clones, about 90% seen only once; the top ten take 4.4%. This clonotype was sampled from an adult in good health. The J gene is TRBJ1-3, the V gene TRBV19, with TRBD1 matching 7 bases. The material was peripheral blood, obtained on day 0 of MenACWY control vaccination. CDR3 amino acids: CASSMFFGTVISLVGNTIYF. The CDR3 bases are TGTGCCAGTAGTATGTTCTTCGGGACAGTTATATCTCTAGTTGGAAACACCATATATTTT.